In this sample, the clone carrying this T cell receptor beta chain turned up a few times. Its antigen is undetermined. Looked up from germline, CDR1 is MDHEN and CDR2 is SYDVKM. The V end was cut by 4 bases, the J end by 3 bases, with 7 bases between. This CDR3 has 13 amino acids. The data derive from a study of beta chain features in type 1 diabetes. The study's findings and limits: Type 1 diabetes patients showed a moderate but significant shortening of TCRB CDR3s in all four CD4+ subsets.

Expressed TCRB transcripts were sequenced after all isolated RNA was converted to cDNA. Produced via immunoSEQ multiplex PCR; TCRdb's table is partial and in-frame only. The sample consists of about 190,000 clones, 7% to 9% of them appearing once. The gene calls are TRBV28 and TRBJ1-5, with D unclear. The source material was central memory CD4+ T cells from blood. The receptor was derived from a man aged 18 to 29 with type 1 diabetes. The CDR3 region has the DNA TGTGCCAGCAGTTCAGGAAACAATCAGCCCCAGCATTTT. Translated, it gives CASSSGNNQPQHF.